The next 20 T cell receptor beta chains were all read from a single sample in a study of multiple sclerosis patients with progressive multifocal leukoencephalopathy. Time point denoted: time of PML onset. Only in-frame clones appear in the TCRdb table, and some are missing; sequencing was by immunoSEQ multiplex PCR. Here the sample spans about 33,000 clones, roughly 84% being singletons. The input for sequencing was PBMCs, taken from a patient treated with natalizumab. All receptors come from a human donor with progressive multifocal leukoencephalopathy.

The rearrangement links TRBV7-8 to TRBJ1-5, with D possibly matching TRBD1 (5 bases). The CDR3 runs 16 residues. CDR1 and CDR2 from the germline V gene are SGHVS and FQNEAQ. Trimming left V 0 bases short and J 5 bases short, with 14 bases between. In nucleotides, the CDR3 is TGTGCCAGCAGCTTAGCCCCGGTGGGGGGAGATCAGCCCCAGCATTTT. Its protein product is CASSLAPVGGDQPQHF.

The chain is built from TRBV27 and TRBJ1-2, with D unclear. V gave up 3 bases and J gave up 4 bases, with 9 bases separating them. The CDR3 is 13 amino acids. Per germline, CDR1 MNHEY and CDR2 SMNVEV (reference sequence). Written as DNA, the CDR3 is TGTGCCAGCAGTTTTTCGGGTGTCTATGGCTACACCTTC. It yields the protein CASSFSGVYGYTF.

The chain uses TRBV11-2 and TRBJ2-4, with TRBD1 as a possible D gene (6 bases). The ends were cut back, 5 bases at V and 6 bases at J, with 11 bases in the middle. Germline CDR1 SGHAT, CDR2 FQNNGV. The CDR3 is 13 residues long. The DNA of the CDR3 is TGTGCCAGCAGCCCGGGACAACGAAACATTCAGTACTTC. Translated, it gives CASSPGQRNIQYF.

The V and J genes are TRBV7-2 and TRBJ2-2, with 10 bases matching TRBD2. The V gene end was trimmed by 3 bases and the J gene end by 6 bases; junction bases not matched to a gene: 7. The germline V gene has CDR1 SGHTA and CDR2 FQGNSA. CDR3 length: 16 amino acids. CDR3 sequence reads: CASSLTGTSAAGELFF. In DNA, the CDR3 is TGTGCCAGCAGCTTGACCGGGACTAGCGCCGCCGGGGAGCTGTTTTTT.

This chain uses TRBV12-5 with TRBJ1-1, with TRBD1 matching over 8 bases. The CDR3 runs 18 residues. With 6 bases clipped from V and 4 bases from J, the junction kept 19 bases outside the gene matches. CDR1 LGHNT and CDR2 FRNRAP come from the germline V gene. The CDR3 nucleotides are TGTGCTAGTGGGGCCAGCAGGGGGCTGGTTGGAACGGGCACTGAAGCTTTCTTT. Protein product: CASGASRGLVGTGTEAFF.

This clone occurred a few times. The chain combines TRBV29-1 with TRBJ1-2; 8 nucleotides match TRBD1. Germline trimming cut 4 bases from V and 8 bases from J; bases unmatched to any gene: 12. The CDR3 consists of 14 residues. The V gene's germline CDR1 is SQVTM and CDR2 ANQGSEA. DNA for the CDR3: TGCAGCGTTGGAGGCCTTCCAGGGGGCGCCGGCTACACCTTC. Translating gives CSVGGLPGGAGYTF.

The genes are TRBV5-1 and TRBJ1-1; D is possibly TRBD1 (6 bases). Trimming cost V 0 bases and J 1 base, with 10 bases left between them. This CDR3 comprises 15 residues. CDR1 is SGHRS and CDR2 is YFSETQ in the germline V gene. CDR3 loop: CASSLARDKNTEAFF. The CDR3 region has the DNA TGCGCCAGCAGCTTGGCCAGGGACAAGAACACTGAAGCTTTCTTT.

The chain links TRBV7-2 to TRBJ2-3, with D possibly matching TRBD2 (5 bases). This CDR3 has 15 amino acids. From germline, CDR1 is SGHTA and CDR2 FQGNSA. Deletions cut 5 bases from V and 2 bases from J, with 14 bases between. As DNA, the CDR3 is TGTGCCAGCAGCCCCCGGACTGGCTACACAGATACGCAGTATTTT. It translates to CASSPRTGYTDTQYF.

This clone was found once. The chain employs TRBV7-7 and TRBJ2-7, with D possibly TRBD1 on 7 matching bases. V lost 0 bases and J 3 bases, leaving 12 bases between the germline ends. The germline gives CDR1 SSHAT, CDR2 FNYEAQ (reference sequence). This CDR3 has 15 residues. The CDR3 DNA reads as TGTGCCAGCAGCTTAGCGGCAGGGGGGAACTACGAGCAGTACTTC. Protein: CASSLAAGGNYEQYF.

This clone was seen only once. The chain carries TRBV9 and TRBJ2-7; 7 bases match TRBD1. The CDR3 consists of 16 residues. V lost 3 bases, J lost 2 bases, and 11 bases stayed unmatched. The germline V gene has CDR1 SGDLS and CDR2 YYNGEE. For the CDR3, the DNA is TGTGCCAGCAGCGGAGGGCTGAGGGACAGAGCCTACGAGCAGTACTTC. The encoded protein is CASSGGLRDRAYEQYF.

The chain employs TRBV4-3 and TRBJ1-1; TRBD1 is a possible D gene (5 bases). This CDR3 comprises 14 residues. Germline V gene data show CDR1 as LGHNA and CDR2 as YSLEER. V was shortened by 4 bases and J by 5 bases, with 14 bases between the two germline ends. CDR3 amino acids: CASSLGGGWTEAFF. DNA for the CDR3: TGCGCCAGCAGCCTTGGCGGGGGTTGGACTGAAGCTTTCTTT.

The chain uses TRBV4-3 and TRBJ2-1; no clear D. With 3 bases removed from V and 5 bases from J, the gap between germline ends came to 11 bases. This CDR3 region has 14 residues. CDR1 and CDR2 (germline): LGHNA, YSLEER. The CDR3 reads CASSHAGVNNEQFF. CDR3 nucleotide sequence: TGCGCCAGCAGCCATGCTGGGGTTAACAATGAGCAGTTCTTC.

The chain joins TRBV6-5 to TRBJ1-4; D remains ambiguous. Trimming removed 0 bases at V and 14 bases at J, with 10 bases between. CDR3 length: 12 amino acids. CDR1 and CDR2 from the germline V gene are MNHEY and SVGAGI. The CDR3 DNA reads TGTGCCAGCAGTTACTCAGCCGGGCGGCTGTTTTTT. Amino acids: CASSYSAGRLFF.

This chain joins TRBV2 and TRBJ1-5; tentatively, D is TRBD1 (6 bases). CDR1 and CDR2 from the germline V gene are SNHLY and FYNNEI. Trimming took 6 bases from V and 3 from J, leaving 12 bases between them. CDR3 length: 14 residues. The DNA of the CDR3 is TGTGCCAGCAGGAAAGGACAGTCCAATCAGCCCCAGCATTTT. Translation gives CASRKGQSNQPQHF.

This clone was seen a handful of times. In DNA form, the CDR3 reads TGTGCCAGCTCGCCTAGGGGTGCAACTAATGAAAAACTGTTTTTT. The encoded protein is CASSPRGATNEKLFF. This rearrangement joins TRBV18 to TRBJ1-4; the D gene is possibly TRBD1 (5 bases). V lost 6 bases and J lost 0, with 11 bases in between. The CDR3 covers 15 residues. Per the germline V gene, CDR1 is KGHSH and CDR2 is LQKENI.

This chain joins TRBV5-4 and TRBJ2-1; 11 bases line up with TRBD2. This CDR3 spans 17 amino acids. J lost 6 bases, V lost 6 bases, and 14 bases had no gene match. Germline CDR1 SGHNT, CDR2 YYREEE (reference sequence). The CDR3 DNA is TGTGCCAGCACAAAGATGACTAGCGGGAATTTGGGCAATGAGCAGTTCTTC. The encoded protein is CASTKMTSGNLGNEQFF.

The chain recombines TRBV30 with TRBJ2-5, with 11 bases that match TRBD1. The CDR3 has 14 amino acids. The ends lost 5 bases at V and 4 bases at J; junction bases unmatched: 6. Germline V lookup: CDR1 GTSNPN, CDR2 SVGIG (reference sequence). This CDR3 is CAWADRGLRETQYF. CDR3 nucleotide sequence: TGTGCCTGGGCGGACAGGGGGCTGAGAGAGACCCAGTACTTC.

The V call is TRBV7-2, the J call TRBJ2-5, with 10 bases fitting TRBD2. Germline V gene sequence: CDR1 SGHTA, CDR2 FQGNSA. The length of the CDR3 is 15 residues. After removal of 1 base from V and 11 bases from J, the junction contained 10 bases not matched to a gene. CDR3 in DNA: TGTGCCAGCAGCTTAGGAGCGGGAGGGCCGGAGGAGCAGTACTTC. Translation: CASSLGAGGPEEQYF. The full variable domain, completed using reference TRBV7-2 and TRBJ2-5, is GAGVSQSPSNKVTEKGKDVELRCDPISGHTALYWYRQSLGQGLEFLIYFQGNSAPDKSGLPSDRFSAERTGGSVSTLTIQRTQQEDSAVYLCASSLGAGGPEEQYFGPGTRLLVL.

This clone appeared a single time. The chain has TRBV10-3 and TRBJ2-7, with a possible D match to TRBD1 (5 bases). Germline V gene lookup returns CDR1 ENHRY and CDR2 SYGVKD. Trimming stripped 3 bases from V and 7 bases from J, with 16 bases between. This CDR3 contains 14 residues. CDR3 residues: CAISDPLTGIEQYF. In nucleotides, the CDR3 is TGTGCCATCAGTGACCCCCTCACAGGTATAGAGCAGTACTTC.

The CDR3 nucleotides read TGTGCCACCTCACGGGGGGAGCCGAACACTGAAGCTTTCTTT. The encoded protein is CATSRGEPNTEAFF. This sequence joins TRBV15 and TRBJ1-1; tentatively, D is TRBD1 (5 bases). The CDR3 length is 14 residues. Trimming pared 8 bases from V and 1 base from J, leaving 14 bases between. CDR1 is LNHNV, CDR2 YYDKDF, per germline (reference sequence).